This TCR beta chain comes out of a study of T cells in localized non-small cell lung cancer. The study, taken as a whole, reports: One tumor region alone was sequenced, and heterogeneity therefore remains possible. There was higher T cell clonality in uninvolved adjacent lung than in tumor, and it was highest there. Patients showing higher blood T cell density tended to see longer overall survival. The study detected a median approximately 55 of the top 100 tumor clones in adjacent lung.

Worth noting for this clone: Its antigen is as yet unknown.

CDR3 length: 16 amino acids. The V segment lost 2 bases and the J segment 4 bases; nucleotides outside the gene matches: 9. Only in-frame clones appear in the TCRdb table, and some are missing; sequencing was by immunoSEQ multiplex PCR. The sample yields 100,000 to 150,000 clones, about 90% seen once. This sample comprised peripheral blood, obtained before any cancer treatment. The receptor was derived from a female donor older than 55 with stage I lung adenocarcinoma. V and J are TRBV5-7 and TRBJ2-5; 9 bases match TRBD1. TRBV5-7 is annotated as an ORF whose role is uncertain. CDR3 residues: CASSFKGQGDRETQYF. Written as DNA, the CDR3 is TGTGCCAGCAGCTTTAAGGGACAGGGTGATCGAGAGACCCAGTACTTC.